This passage covers 3 T cell receptor beta chains from one sample sequenced in a study of OX40 agonist ivuxolimab in advanced cancers. The repertoire was sequenced with immunoSEQ multiplex PCR; TCRdb's copy has only in-frame clones and lacks some. The sample lists 45,000 to 50,000 clones; roughly nine tenths were seen once. Sample: CD4+ or CD8+ T cells sorted from blood, taken in a trial of the OX40 agonist ivuxolimab. The receptors stem from an adult with an advanced solid tumor such as melanoma, head and neck, liver or kidney cancer.

This clone was detected only once. The chain uses TRBV6-1 and TRBJ2-7; possibly TRBD2 for D (6 bases). The CDR3 spans 14 residues. The V and J ends lost 6 bases and 2 bases respectively, with 14 bases between them. The germline V gene has CDR1 MNHNS and CDR2 SASEGT. DNA of the CDR3: TGTGCCAGCAGCCGGGACTCCTCCCCCTACGAGCAGTACTTC. Translating gives CASSRDSSPYEQYF.

The chain links TRBV27 to TRBJ2-7; tentative D call: TRBD1 (5 bases). The V gene's germline CDR1 is MNHEY and CDR2 SMNVEV (reference sequence). The V end was cut by 8 bases, the J end by 1 base, with 21 bases between. The CDR3 has 16 residues. The CDR3 coding sequence is TGTGCCAGCTCCCTTATGGGGCAGGGTCTTTCCTACGAGCAGTACTTC. Translating it yields CASSLMGQGLSYEQYF.

The chain joins TRBV28 to TRBJ1-5; D perhaps matches TRBD1 (6 bases). The CDR3 runs 15 residues. From germline, CDR1 is MDHEN and CDR2 SYDVKM. V gave up 3 bases and J gave up 5 bases, with 14 bases separating them. CDR3 coding DNA: TGTGCCAGCAGTTTCACAGGGTTGTATCATCAGCCCCAGCATTTT. Protein: CASSFTGLYHQPQHF.